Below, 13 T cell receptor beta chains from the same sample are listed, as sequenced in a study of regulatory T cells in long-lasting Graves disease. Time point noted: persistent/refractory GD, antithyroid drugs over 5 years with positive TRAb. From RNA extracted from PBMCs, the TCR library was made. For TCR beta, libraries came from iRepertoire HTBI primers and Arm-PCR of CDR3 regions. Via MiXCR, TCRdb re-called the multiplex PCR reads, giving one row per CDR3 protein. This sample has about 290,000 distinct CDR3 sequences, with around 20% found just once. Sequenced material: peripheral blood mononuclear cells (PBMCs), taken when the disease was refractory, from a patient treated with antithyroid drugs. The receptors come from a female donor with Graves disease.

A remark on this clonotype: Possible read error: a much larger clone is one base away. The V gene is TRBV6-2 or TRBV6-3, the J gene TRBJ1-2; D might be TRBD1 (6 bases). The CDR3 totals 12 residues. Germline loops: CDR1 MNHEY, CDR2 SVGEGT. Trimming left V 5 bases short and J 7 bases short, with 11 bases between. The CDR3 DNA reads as TGTGCCAGCAGTCCACAGGGTGGTGGCTACACCTTC. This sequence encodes CASSPQGGGYTF.

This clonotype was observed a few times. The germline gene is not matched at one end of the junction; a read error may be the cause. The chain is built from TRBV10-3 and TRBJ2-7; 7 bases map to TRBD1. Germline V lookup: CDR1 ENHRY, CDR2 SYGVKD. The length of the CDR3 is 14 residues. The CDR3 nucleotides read TGTGCCATCAGAAACGACAGGGTGTCCTACGGGCAGTACTTC. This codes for CAIRNDRVSYGQYF.

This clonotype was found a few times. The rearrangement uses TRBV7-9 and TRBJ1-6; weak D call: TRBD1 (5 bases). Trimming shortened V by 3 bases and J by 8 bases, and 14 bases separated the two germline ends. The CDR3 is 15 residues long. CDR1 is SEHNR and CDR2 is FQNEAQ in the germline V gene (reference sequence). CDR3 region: CASSFRDGADSPLHF. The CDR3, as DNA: TGTGCCAGCAGCTTTAGGGATGGGGCCGATTCACCCCTCCACTTT.

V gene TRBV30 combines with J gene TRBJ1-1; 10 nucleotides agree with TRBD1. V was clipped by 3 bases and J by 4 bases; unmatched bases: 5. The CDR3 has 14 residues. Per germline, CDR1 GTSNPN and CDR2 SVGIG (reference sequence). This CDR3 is CAWRRDRGPTEAFF. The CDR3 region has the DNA TGTGCCTGGAGGAGGGACAGGGGTCCCACTGAAGCTTTCTTT.

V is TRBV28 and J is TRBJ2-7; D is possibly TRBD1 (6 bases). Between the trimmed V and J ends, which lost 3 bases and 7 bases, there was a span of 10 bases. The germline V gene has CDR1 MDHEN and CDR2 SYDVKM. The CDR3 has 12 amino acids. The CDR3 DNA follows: TGTGCCAGCAGTTTCCAGGGGTGGGAGCAGTACTTC. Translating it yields CASSFQGWEQYF. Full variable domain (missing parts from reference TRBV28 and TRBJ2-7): DVKVTQSSRYLVKRTGEKVFLECVQDMDHENMFWYRQDPGLGLRLIYFSYDVKMKEKGDIPEGYSVSREKKERFSLILESASTNQTSMYLCASSFQGWEQYFGPGTRLTVT.

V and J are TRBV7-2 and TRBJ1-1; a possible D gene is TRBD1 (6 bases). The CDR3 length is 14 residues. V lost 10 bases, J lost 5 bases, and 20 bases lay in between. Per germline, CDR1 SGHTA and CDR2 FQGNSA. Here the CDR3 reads CATRGVRGRTEAFF. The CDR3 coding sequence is TGTGCCACAAGGGGGGTTCGGGGTAGGACTGAAGCTTTCTTT. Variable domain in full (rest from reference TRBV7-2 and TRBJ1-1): GAGVSQSPSNKVTEKGKDVELRCDPISGHTALYWYRQSLGQGLEFLIYFQGNSAPDKSGLPSDRFSAERTGGSVSTLTIQRTQQEDSAVYLCATRGVRGRTEAFFGQGTRLTVV.

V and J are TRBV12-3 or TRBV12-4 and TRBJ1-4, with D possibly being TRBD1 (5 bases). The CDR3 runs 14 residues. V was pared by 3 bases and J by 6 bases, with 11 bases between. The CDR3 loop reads CASSLGRVDEKLFF. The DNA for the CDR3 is TGTGCCAGCAGTTTGGGCAGGGTTGATGAAAAACTGTTTTTT.

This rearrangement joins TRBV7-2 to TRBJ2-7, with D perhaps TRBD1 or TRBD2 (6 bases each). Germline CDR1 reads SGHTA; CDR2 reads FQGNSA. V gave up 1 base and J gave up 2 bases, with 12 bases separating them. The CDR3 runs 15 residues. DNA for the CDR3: TGTGCCAGCAGCTTAGGGGGGGCCCCCACCTACGAGCAGTACTTC. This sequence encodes CASSLGGAPTYEQYF.

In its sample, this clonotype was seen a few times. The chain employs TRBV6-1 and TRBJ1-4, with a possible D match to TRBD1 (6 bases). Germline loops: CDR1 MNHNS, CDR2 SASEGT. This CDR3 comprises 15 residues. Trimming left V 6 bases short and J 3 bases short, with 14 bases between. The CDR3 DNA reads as TGTGCCAGCAGAAGCAGGGGAACAGCTAATGAAAAACTGTTTTTT. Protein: CASRSRGTANEKLFF.

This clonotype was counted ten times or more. For the CDR3, the DNA is TGCAGTGCTAGAGAGTGGGCAGGATTAGGGGGCGAGCAGTACTTC. It translates to CSAREWAGLGGEQYF. This chain links TRBV20-1 with TRBJ2-7; possible D gene TRBD1, 6 bases. The CDR3 is 15 residues long. Trimming removed 0 bases from V and 6 bases from J, with 18 bases in between. Germline values: CDR1 DFQATT, CDR2 SNEGSKA (reference sequence).

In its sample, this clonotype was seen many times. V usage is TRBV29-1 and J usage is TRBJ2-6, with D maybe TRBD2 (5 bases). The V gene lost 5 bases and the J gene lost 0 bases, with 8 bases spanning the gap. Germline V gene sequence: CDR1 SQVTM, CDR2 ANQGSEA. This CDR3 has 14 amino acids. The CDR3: CSVRESSGANVLTF. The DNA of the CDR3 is TGCAGCGTTCGGGAAAGCTCTGGGGCCAACGTCCTGACTTTC. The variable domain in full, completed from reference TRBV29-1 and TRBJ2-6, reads SAVISQKPSRDICQRGTSLTIQCQVDSQVTMMFWYRQQPGQSLTLIATANQGSEATYESGFVIDKFPISRPNLTFSTLTVSNMSPEDSSIYLCSVRESSGANVLTFGAGSRLTVL.

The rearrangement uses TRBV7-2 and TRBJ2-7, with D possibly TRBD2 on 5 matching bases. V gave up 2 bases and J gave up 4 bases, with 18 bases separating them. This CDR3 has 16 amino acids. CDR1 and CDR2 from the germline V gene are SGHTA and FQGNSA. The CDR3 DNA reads TGTGCCAGCAGCTTAAAAGAGGGCCTGTTCTTATACGAGCAGTACTTC. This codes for CASSLKEGLFLYEQYF.

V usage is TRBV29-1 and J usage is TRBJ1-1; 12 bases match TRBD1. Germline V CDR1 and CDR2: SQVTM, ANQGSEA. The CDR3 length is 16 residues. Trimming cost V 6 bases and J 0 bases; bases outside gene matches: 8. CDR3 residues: CSVPKGTGGLNTEAFF. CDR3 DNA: TGCAGCGTCCCAAAGGGGACAGGGGGCTTGAACACTGAAGCTTTCTTT.